Presented here are 10 T cell receptor beta chains from one specimen sequenced in a study of blood T cell repertoires in COVID-19. TCRdb's table, derived via immunoSEQ multiplex PCR, lists solely in-frame clones and lacks some. In the table there are 200,000 to 250,000 clones, around 88% of which are singletons. The sequencing sample was made of PBMCs or T cells enriched from blood (not recorded which). The receptors were gathered from a woman between 25 and 40 years old who had been exposed to COVID-19.

This sequence joins TRBV4-1 and TRBJ1-6, with D maybe TRBD1 (5 bases). CDR1 and CDR2 from the germline V gene are MGHRA and YSYEKL. The germline V and J ends were trimmed by 0 bases and 10 bases, with 16 bases remaining between them. The CDR3 runs 16 residues. In DNA form, the CDR3 reads TGCGCCAGCAGCCAAGAAGGTGCAGGGCGGGGGTCACCCCTCCACTTT. This encodes CASSQEGAGRGSPLHF.

The chain joins TRBV30 to TRBJ2-5; 8 bases match TRBD1. Germline CDR1 is GTSNPN and CDR2 is SVGIG (reference sequence). Trimming took 7 bases from V and 5 from J; bases not matched to a gene: 9. This CDR3 spans 13 amino acids. The DNA for the CDR3 is TGTGCCTTGGACAGGGTAGTGGGGGAGACCCAGTACTTC. As protein: CALDRVVGETQYF.

This chain joins TRBV6-5 and TRBJ1-5; D ambiguous. The germline CDR1 and CDR2 sequences are MNHEY and SVGAGI. The CDR3 sequence is 15 residues long. V lost 6 bases to trimming and J lost 1 base, with 13 bases between them. CDR3 amino acids: CASSPGHRSNQPQHF. The CDR3 DNA reads as TGTGCCAGCAGCCCGGGTCATAGGAGCAATCAGCCCCAGCATTTT.

V usage is TRBV3-1 (or the pseudogene TRBV3-2) and J usage is TRBJ2-1; 8 nucleotides align to TRBD2. Trimming at V came to 4 bases and at J to 10 bases, leaving 18 bases not matched to a gene. Germline values: CDR1 LGHDT, CDR2 YNNKEL (reference sequence). The CDR3 length is 17 residues. CDR3 nucleotides: TGTGCCAGCAGCCGTTACGGGGCGGGGGGCCCGTCGGGAGAGCAGTTCTTC. This encodes CASSRYGAGGPSGEQFF.

V usage is TRBV5-1 and J usage is TRBJ2-3; no clear D. The V end was cut by 2 bases, the J end by 6 bases, with 4 bases between. Germline lookup yields CDR1 SGHRS and CDR2 YFSETQ. The CDR3 is made up of 11 amino acids. The CDR3 region is CASSFMDTQYF. The CDR3 DNA sequence: TGCGCCAGCAGCTTTATGGATACGCAGTATTTT.

About this clone itself: Distinct nucleotide sequences in the sample also encode this CDR3. V and J are TRBV7-3 and TRBJ1-1; no reliable D call. The CDR3 consists of 13 residues. Trimming left V 2 bases short and J 2 bases short, with 6 bases between. Germline CDR1 SGHTA, CDR2 FQGTGA. CDR3 residues: CASSLQENTEAFF. In DNA form, the CDR3 reads TGTGCCAGCAGCTTACAGGAAAACACTGAAGCTTTCTTT.

The rearrangement uses TRBV6-2 or TRBV6-3 and TRBJ1-6; 7 bases align to TRBD1. The ends lost 6 bases at V and 9 bases at J; junction bases unmatched: 14. Looked up from germline, CDR1 is MNHEY and CDR2 is SVGEGT. The CDR3 sequence is 16 residues long. In nucleotides, the CDR3 is TGTGCCAGCAGCCACGACAGGGAATTTGGGTTTTCACCCCTCCACTTT. Its protein is CASSHDREFGFSPLHF.

The V gene is TRBV24-1, the J gene TRBJ1-5; D is perhaps TRBD1 (5 bases). Looked up from germline, CDR1 is KGHDR and CDR2 is SFDVKD. This CDR3 is 13 amino acids long. Trimming cost V 4 bases and J 7 bases, with 10 bases left between them. The CDR3 is CATSEQGGQPQHF. The CDR3 region has the DNA TGTGCCACCAGTGAGCAGGGAGGGCAGCCCCAGCATTTT.

The gene calls are TRBV28 and TRBJ2-2, with TRBD1 identical over 7 bases. CDR1 MDHEN and CDR2 SYDVKM come from the germline V gene. The ends lost 7 bases at V and 5 bases at J; junction bases unmatched: 13. The CDR3 runs 16 residues. The DNA of the CDR3 is TGTGCCAGCATCGACAGGGCCCGGGCATGGACCGGGGAGCTGTTTTTT. Translating it yields CASIDRARAWTGELFF. The entire variable domain, with the rest obtained from reference TRBV28 and TRBJ2-2, is as follows: DVKVTQSSRYLVKRTGEKVFLECVQDMDHENMFWYRQDPGLGLRLIYFSYDVKMKEKGDIPEGYSVSREKKERFSLILESASTNQTSMYLCASIDRARAWTGELFFGEGSRLTVL.

The CDR3 reads CASRKIGDRGYTF. The CDR3 region has the DNA TGTGCCAGCAGGAAAATCGGGGATCGGGGCTACACCTTC. V gene TRBV11-2 combines with J gene TRBJ1-2; D is ambiguous. CDR1 is SGHAT and CDR2 is FQNNGV in the germline V gene. The CDR3 loop spans 13 amino acids. Trimming left V 6 bases short and J 8 bases short, with 16 bases between. Supplemented by reference TRBV11-2 and TRBJ1-2, the full variable domain reads EAGVAQSPRYKIIEKRQSVAFWCNPISGHATLYWYQQILGQGPKLLIQFQNNGVVDDSQLPKDRFSAERLKGVDSTLKIQPAKLEDSAVYLCASRKIGDRGYTFGSGTRLTVV.